These T cell receptor beta chains were read from a single sample in a study of CD8 T cells in ankylosing spondylitis. TCRdb fed the 5' RACE reads into MiXCR, producing one record per CDR3 protein. Of a few hundred thousand distinct CDR3 sequences listed, 20% to 25% were seen once; the top ten hold about a sixth. The sequencing input was blood, either unsorted or a sorted T cell fraction (not recorded which). Receptors originate from a male donor with ankylosing spondylitis. CDR3s include the opening cysteine and the closing phenylalanine or tryptophan. Fields, in order: J gene, D gene, V gene, clone size, CDR3 protein, CDR3 DNA. A D gene is named only where the DNA matches it firmly. Size is stated for part of the rows, as once, few or many counts, or as a class when the clone is expanded.

TRBJ2-1	NA	TRBV28	few	CASSFLTDGYNEQFF	TGTGCCAGCAGTTTCTTGACGGACGGCTACAATGAGCAGTTCTTC
TRBJ2-2	NA	TRBV7-2	few	CASRILQGGSNTGELFF	TGTGCCAGCAGGATCCTCCAGGGGGGGTCGAACACCGGGGAGCTGTTTTTT
TRBJ2-2	NA	TRBV3-1	NA	CASSPILLTGELFF	TGTGCCAGCAGCCCGATACTTCTCACCGGGGAGCTGTTTTTT
TRBJ2-5	TRBD2	TRBV7-9	few	CASSLYGRGSETQYF	TGTGCCAGCAGCTTGTACGGGAGGGGCTCAGAGACCCAGTACTTC
TRBJ2-3	NA	TRBV3-1	NA	CASSQATAVTDTQYF	TGTGCCAGCAGCCAAGCGACAGCCGTCACAGATACGCAGTATTTT
TRBJ2-7	TRBD2	TRBV6-2/TRBV6-3	few	CASSRAGVATYEQYF	TGTGCCAGCAGCCGAGCGGGAGTGGCGACCTACGAGCAGTACTTC
TRBJ2-1	TRBD2	TRBV20-1	few	CSASRPSGSYLTYNEQFF	TGCAGTGCTAGTAGGCCTAGCGGGAGTTATCTGACCTACAATGAGCAGTTCTTC
TRBJ1-2	NA	TRBV24-1	few	CATRNGQINANYGYTF	TGTGCCACCAGGAACGGACAGATCAATGCTAACTATGGCTACACCTTC
TRBJ1-5	NA	TRBV4-1	NA	CASSQARGDSNQPQHF	TGCGCCAGCAGCCAAGCACGGGGCGATAGCAATCAGCCCCAGCATTTT
TRBJ2-1	TRBD2	TRBV7-3	few	CASSLAIAGPYNEQFF	TGTGCCAGCAGCTTAGCCATAGCGGGGCCCTACAATGAGCAGTTCTTC
TRBJ2-7	NA	TRBV18	many	CASSPGRDTSYEQYF	TGTGCCAGCTCCCCAGGCCGGGACACTTCCTACGAGCAGTACTTC
TRBJ2-1	TRBD2	TRBV19	NA	CASSKRGLENNEQFF	TGTGCCAGTAGTAAACGGGGACTAGAAAACAATGAGCAGTTCTTC
TRBJ2-3	NA	TRBV28	few	CASTRTRTIPTDTQYF	TGTGCCAGCACCAGAACGAGGACTATCCCCACAGATACGCAGTATTTT
TRBJ1-1	TRBD1	TRBV18	NA	CASSPDRGLTEAFF	TGTGCCAGCTCACCGGACAGGGGGTTGACTGAAGCTTTCTTT
TRBJ2-7	NA	TRBV4-3	few	CASSQDVRAGTYEQYF	TGCGCCAGCAGCCAAGACGTGAGGGCAGGAACCTACGAGCAGTACTTC
TRBJ1-2	TRBD1	TRBV6-1	NA	CASRGTGGIYGYTF	TGTGCCAGCAGGGGGACAGGAGGGATTTATGGCTACACCTTC
TRBJ2-7	NA	TRBV7-2	few	CASSLEESSAQYF	TGTGCCAGCAGCTTAGAGGAATCCTCGGCCCAGTACTTC
TRBJ2-7	TRBD2	TRBV20-1	few	CSASPGLALPYEQYF	TGCAGTGCTAGCCCAGGACTAGCTCTACCCTACGAGCAGTACTTC